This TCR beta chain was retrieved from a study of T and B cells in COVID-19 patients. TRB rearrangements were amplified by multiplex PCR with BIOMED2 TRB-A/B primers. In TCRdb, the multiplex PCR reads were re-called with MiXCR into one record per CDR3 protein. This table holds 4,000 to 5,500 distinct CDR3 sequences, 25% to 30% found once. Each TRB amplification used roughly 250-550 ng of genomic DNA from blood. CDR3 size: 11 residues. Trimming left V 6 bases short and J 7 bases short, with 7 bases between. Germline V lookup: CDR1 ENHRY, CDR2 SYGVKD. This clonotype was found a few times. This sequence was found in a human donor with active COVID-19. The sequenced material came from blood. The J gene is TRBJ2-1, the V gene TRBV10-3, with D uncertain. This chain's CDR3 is CAISLGNEQFF. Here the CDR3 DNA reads TGTGCCATCAGCCTCGGGAATGAGCAGTTCTTC.